This T cell receptor (beta chain) comes out of a study of CD4 and CD8 cells across lung adenocarcinoma regions. MiXCR was run by TCRdb on the PCR reads, yielding one entry per CDR3 protein. The table includes about 2,400 distinct CDR3 sequences, 40% to 60% detected once. By share of the sample, this clonotype is large. The patients had localized lung adenocarcinoma, a non-small cell subtype. V lost 6 bases to trimming and J lost 7 bases, with 19 bases between them. CDR1 is MNHNS and CDR2 is SASEGT in the germline V gene. The CDR3 has 15 residues. This TCR was sampled from a female donor with lung adenocarcinoma. The CD4 and CD8 labels of this study may be unreliable. The sequencing sample was made of CD4+ T cells from the center of a lung tumor. This chain uses TRBV6-1 with TRBJ2-1, with D uncertain. As DNA, the CDR3 is TGTGCCAGCAGCGAAAATCCTGAGGCTGGGAATGAGCAGTTCTTC. Its translation is CASSENPEAGNEQFF.